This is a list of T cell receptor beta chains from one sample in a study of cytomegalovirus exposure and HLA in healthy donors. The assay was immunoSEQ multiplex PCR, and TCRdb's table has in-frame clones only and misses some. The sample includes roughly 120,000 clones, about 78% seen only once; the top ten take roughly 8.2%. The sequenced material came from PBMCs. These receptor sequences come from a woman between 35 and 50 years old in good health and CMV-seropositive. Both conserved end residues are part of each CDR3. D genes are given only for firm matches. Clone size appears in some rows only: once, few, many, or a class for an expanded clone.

cdr3_nt: TGTGCCACCCAGGGGCAGCTGAACACTGAAGCTTTCTTT; cdr3_aa: CATQGQLNTEAFF; d_call: .; v_call: TRBV18; clone_size: .; j_call: TRBJ1-1
cdr3_nt: TGCGCCAGCAGCCAAGAAGAGCAAAAAGGGAGATTCTATGGCTACACCTTC; cdr3_aa: CASSQEEQKGRFYGYTF; d_call: .; v_call: TRBV4-3; clone_size: .; j_call: TRBJ1-2
cdr3_nt: TGTGCCAGCAGCTTAGTAGCGGGGGGCTCCAAAAACCCCACTAGCACAGATACGCAGTATTTT; cdr3_aa: CASSLVAGGSKNPTSTDTQYF; d_call: TRBD2; v_call: TRBV7-6; clone_size: .; j_call: TRBJ2-3
cdr3_nt: TGTGCCAGCAGCGCCGGGACAGAGACCTACGAGCAGTACTTC; cdr3_aa: CASSAGTETYEQYF; d_call: TRBD1; v_call: TRBV9; clone_size: .; j_call: TRBJ2-7
cdr3_nt: TGTGCCAGCAGCTTAGGTCCGGCGGTGAACACCGGGGAGCTGTTTTTT; cdr3_aa: CASSLGPAVNTGELFF; d_call: .; v_call: TRBV7-2; clone_size: .; j_call: TRBJ2-2
cdr3_nt: TGTGCCAGCAGCTTACATGCAGGGGGCACCCCCTATGGCTACACCTTC; cdr3_aa: CASSLHAGGTPYGYTF; d_call: TRBD1; v_call: TRBV7-2; clone_size: .; j_call: TRBJ1-2
cdr3_nt: TGTGCCAGCATTCCCGCTGGGGGGGCGAACACTGAAGCTTTCTTT; cdr3_aa: CASIPAGGANTEAFF; d_call: .; v_call: TRBV25-1; clone_size: .; j_call: TRBJ1-1
cdr3_nt: TGTGCCAGCAGCCCTACCCTGAGCACAGATACGCAGTATTTT; cdr3_aa: CASSPTLSTDTQYF; d_call: .; v_call: TRBV7-9; clone_size: .; j_call: TRBJ2-3
cdr3_nt: TGTGCCAGCAGCTTTACAGGGTACACTGAAGCTTTCTTT; cdr3_aa: CASSFTGYTEAFF; d_call: .; v_call: TRBV6-5; clone_size: .; j_call: TRBJ1-1
cdr3_nt: TGCGCCAGCAGCCAAGGGACTAGCGGAATAGATACGCAGTATTTT; cdr3_aa: CASSQGTSGIDTQYF; d_call: TRBD2; v_call: TRBV4-3; clone_size: .; j_call: TRBJ2-3
cdr3_nt: TGTGCCAGCATTGACAGGGCGAACACTGAAGCTTTCTTT; cdr3_aa: CASIDRANTEAFF; d_call: TRBD1; v_call: TRBV6-6; clone_size: few; j_call: TRBJ1-1
cdr3_nt: TGTGCCAGCAGTGAAGCGGGGGGGGGAAGCTACAATGAGCAGTTCTTC; cdr3_aa: CASSEAGGGSYNEQFF; d_call: TRBD2; v_call: TRBV6-1; clone_size: few; j_call: TRBJ2-1
cdr3_nt: TGTGCCAGTAGTATTGTAGGGGTCACTGAAGCTTTCTTT; cdr3_aa: CASSIVGVTEAFF; d_call: .; v_call: TRBV19; clone_size: .; j_call: TRBJ1-1
cdr3_nt: TGCGCCAGCAGCCAAGGTCCAACACTAAAAGAAGGTACGCAGTATTTT; cdr3_aa: CASSQGPTLKEGTQYF; d_call: .; v_call: TRBV4-1; clone_size: .; j_call: TRBJ2-3
cdr3_nt: TGCGCCAGCAGCCAAGACGGACAGGTTTATACTGAAGCTTTCTTT; cdr3_aa: CASSQDGQVYTEAFF; d_call: TRBD1; v_call: TRBV4-1; clone_size: .; j_call: TRBJ1-1
cdr3_nt: TGCGCCAGCAGCCCGGTGGGCAGGGAACCCCTCCGGCCCACCTTC; cdr3_aa: CASSPVGREPLRPTF; d_call: .; v_call: TRBV4-1; clone_size: .; j_call: TRBJ1-2
cdr3_nt: TGTGCCAGCAGCTTTGATTTCGGGGTGGCCTACGAGCAGTACTTC; cdr3_aa: CASSFDFGVAYEQYF; d_call: .; v_call: TRBV7-9; clone_size: .; j_call: TRBJ2-7
cdr3_nt: TGCAGTGCTCCGGACTTGGGCTACACCTTC; cdr3_aa: CSAPDLGYTF; d_call: .; v_call: TRBV20-1; clone_size: .; j_call: TRBJ1-2
cdr3_nt: TGCGCCAGCAGCTCGACCCCAGGCCCTGAAGCTTTCTTT; cdr3_aa: CASSSTPGPEAFF; d_call: .; v_call: TRBV5-1; clone_size: few; j_call: TRBJ1-1
cdr3_nt: TGTGCCAGCAGCGTAGAGGGGGCGGCGAACACCGGGGAGCTGTTTTTT; cdr3_aa: CASSVEGAANTGELFF; d_call: TRBD1; v_call: TRBV9; clone_size: few; j_call: TRBJ2-2
cdr3_nt: TGTGCCAGCAGCACTTACAGTGGCGGGGAGCTGTTTTTT; cdr3_aa: CASSTYSGGELFF; d_call: .; v_call: TRBV9; clone_size: few; j_call: TRBJ2-2
cdr3_nt: TGTGCCAGCAGCCCAGACAGGGGCACCTACGAGCAGTACTTC; cdr3_aa: CASSPDRGTYEQYF; d_call: TRBD1; v_call: TRBV7-2; clone_size: .; j_call: TRBJ2-7
cdr3_nt: TGTGCCAGCAGCCCGGGACAGGGAGGTTCACCCCTCCACTTT; cdr3_aa: CASSPGQGGSPLHF; d_call: TRBD1; v_call: TRBV7-9; clone_size: .; j_call: TRBJ1-6
cdr3_nt: TGTGCCAGCAGTGAGCACAGGGAGAACACTGAAGCTTTCTTT; cdr3_aa: CASSEHRENTEAFF; d_call: .; v_call: TRBV25-1; clone_size: .; j_call: TRBJ1-1
cdr3_nt: TGCGCCAGCAGCTTGTCAGGGGCCAGCACTGAAGCTTTCTTT; cdr3_aa: CASSLSGASTEAFF; d_call: .; v_call: TRBV5-1; clone_size: few; j_call: TRBJ1-1
cdr3_nt: TGTGCCAGCAGCTTATACCCCTTGGGCAGCCAAGAGACCCAGTACTTC; cdr3_aa: CASSLYPLGSQETQYF; d_call: .; v_call: TRBV11-2; clone_size: .; j_call: TRBJ2-5
cdr3_nt: TGTGCCAGCAGCTCGAGCCCTGCTGCCTACAATGAGCAGTTCTTC; cdr3_aa: CASSSSPAAYNEQFF; d_call: .; v_call: TRBV7-2; clone_size: .; j_call: TRBJ2-1
cdr3_nt: TGTGCCAGCCGGCTAGATCTCAACACTGAAGCTTTCTTT; cdr3_aa: CASRLDLNTEAFF; d_call: .; v_call: TRBV5-5; clone_size: medium-sized; j_call: TRBJ1-1
cdr3_nt: TGTGCCAGCAGTGACATGACAGGGGGGTACGAGCAGTACTTC; cdr3_aa: CASSDMTGGYEQYF; d_call: TRBD1; v_call: TRBV6-1; clone_size: .; j_call: TRBJ2-7
cdr3_nt: TGCGCCAGCAGCTTACAGGGGGGGAACACTGAAGCTTTCTTT; cdr3_aa: CASSLQGGNTEAFF; d_call: TRBD1; v_call: TRBV5-1; clone_size: .; j_call: TRBJ1-1
cdr3_nt: TGTGCCAGCAGCCGGGACACTCAAGAGACCCAGTACTTC; cdr3_aa: CASSRDTQETQYF; d_call: .; v_call: TRBV7-2; clone_size: .; j_call: TRBJ2-5
cdr3_nt: TGTGCCAGCAGCTTCCGACAGGGGACGACAGATACGCAGTATTTT; cdr3_aa: CASSFRQGTTDTQYF; d_call: TRBD1; v_call: TRBV11-2; clone_size: .; j_call: TRBJ2-3
cdr3_nt: TGTGCCAGCTCGCCCATCGGGGACAGAGCTCAGCCCCAGCATTTT; cdr3_aa: CASSPIGDRAQPQHF; d_call: TRBD1; v_call: TRBV18; clone_size: few; j_call: TRBJ1-5
cdr3_nt: TGTGCCATTTCTCAGGGAATCTATGGCTACACCTTC; cdr3_aa: CAISQGIYGYTF; d_call: .; v_call: TRBV10-3; clone_size: .; j_call: TRBJ1-2
cdr3_nt: TGTGCCAGCTCAACCGGCGGGGGAAGCAATCAGCCCCAGCATTTT; cdr3_aa: CASSTGGGSNQPQHF; d_call: .; v_call: TRBV18; clone_size: .; j_call: TRBJ1-5